This T cell receptor (beta chain) came from a study of cytotoxic CD8 clonotypes in ibrutinib-treated CLL. About the study: Mean per-sample yields comprised about 280,000 productive templates and fewer than 95,000 productive rearrangements.

The CDR3 sequence is 19 residues long. In germline, CDR1 is SGDLS, CDR2 YYNGEE. J was trimmed by 1 base and V by 3 bases; bases with no gene match: 13. A 1 in 200,000 to 1 in 1 million T cell depth was the sequencing target. Sequencing used immunoSEQ multiplex PCR; TCRdb keeps in-frame clones, though not all of them. In the table there are 20,000 to 30,000 clones, approximately 71% of which are singletons. Notes on the study in general: Contraction or stability on treatment was seen for public clonotypes, which were uncommon. Patients with sustained remission and those progressing were sampled at differing times.

Worth noting for this clone: Its antigen remains unidentified.

This sample comprised PBMCs, obtained after 12 months of ibrutinib treatment. The sequence was obtained from a human donor with chronic lymphocytic leukemia. J is TRBJ1-6 and V is TRBV9, with 7 bases lining up with TRBD1. CDR3 bases: TGTGCCAGCAGCGACGGACAGGACCGGGGGTTATCCTATAATTCACCCCTCCACTTT. This sequence encodes CASSDGQDRGLSYNSPLHF.